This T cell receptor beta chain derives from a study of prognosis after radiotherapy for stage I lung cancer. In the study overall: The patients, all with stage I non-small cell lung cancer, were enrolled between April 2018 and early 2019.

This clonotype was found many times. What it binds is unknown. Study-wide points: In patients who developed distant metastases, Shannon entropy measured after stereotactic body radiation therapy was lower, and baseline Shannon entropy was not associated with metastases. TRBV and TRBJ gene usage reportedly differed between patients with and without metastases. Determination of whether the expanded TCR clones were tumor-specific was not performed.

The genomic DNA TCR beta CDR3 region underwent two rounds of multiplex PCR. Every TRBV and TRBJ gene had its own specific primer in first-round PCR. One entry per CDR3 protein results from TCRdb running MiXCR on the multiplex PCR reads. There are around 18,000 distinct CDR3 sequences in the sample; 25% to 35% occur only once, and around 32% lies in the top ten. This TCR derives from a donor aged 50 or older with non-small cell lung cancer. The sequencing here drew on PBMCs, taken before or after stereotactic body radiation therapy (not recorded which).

CDR3 sequence reads: CSASETSRNNEQFF. As DNA, the CDR3 is TGCAGTGCTAGCGAGACTAGCAGAAACAATGAGCAGTTCTTC. The chain carries TRBV20-1 and TRBJ2-1; TRBD2 aligns across 7 bases. The CDR3 extends over 14 amino acids. CDR1 DFQATT and CDR2 SNEGSKA come from the germline V gene (reference sequence). V was clipped by 3 bases and J by 5 bases; unmatched bases: 7.